One and the same sample provided the 29 T cell receptor beta chains below, sequenced in a study of CD8+CD57+ T cells in acquired aplastic anemia. The template used for profiling TCR beta VDJ and CDR3 was genomic DNA. Using its own MiXCR run on the reads, TCRdb lists one record per CDR3 protein. The table lists roughly 58,000 distinct CDR3 sequences, around 55% of them singletons. The specimen sequenced was sorted CD4+, CD8+, or CD8+CD57+ T cells (not recorded which) from PBMCs. Receptor source: a human donor in good health, serving as a control.

A few counts support this clonotype. This sequence joins TRBV5-1 and TRBJ2-7, with 7 bases aligning to TRBD1. V gave up 4 bases and J gave up 4 bases; unmatched junction bases: 8. Germline V gives CDR1 SGHRS, CDR2 YFSETQ. There are 14 residues in the CDR3. CDR3 sequence (DNA): TGCGCCAGCAGCCTCGACAGGGACACATACGAGCAGTACTTC. Protein product: CASSLDRDTYEQYF.

This chain joins TRBV6-4 and TRBJ2-1; D unresolved. The CDR3 sequence is 13 residues long. V was trimmed by 2 bases and J by 6 bases, leaving 8 bases between them. Germline-derived CDR1 and CDR2 are MRHNA and SNTAGT. This CDR3 reads CASSDSHPNEQFF. The CDR3, as DNA: TGTGCCAGCAGTGACAGCCACCCCAATGAGCAGTTCTTC.

The chain carries TRBV25-1 and TRBJ1-1; 8 bases map to TRBD1. Germline V gene lookup returns CDR1 MGHDK and CDR2 SYGVNS. J lost 3 bases, V lost 4 bases, and 1 base had no gene match. This CDR3 spans 13 amino acids. This CDR3 is CASSGQGYTEAFF. CDR3 coding DNA: TGTGCCAGCAGTGGACAGGGGTACACTGAAGCTTTCTTT.

There are many counts of this clonotype. The chain carries TRBV12-3 or TRBV12-4 and TRBJ1-1; 7 positions match TRBD1. The trim removed 5 bases at V and 0 bases at J, leaving 3 bases unmatched. The CDR3 contains 14 residues. CDR3 coding DNA: TGTGCCAGCAGTATGGGACAGATGAACACTGAAGCTTTCTTT. It translates to CASSMGQMNTEAFF.

This chain connects TRBV7-9 to TRBJ1-6; no clear D. This CDR3 has 13 amino acids. The germline V gene has CDR1 SEHNR and CDR2 FQNEAQ (reference sequence). V dropped 5 bases and J dropped 8 bases, with 10 bases sitting between them. This CDR3 reads CASSQEGYSPLHF. In nucleotides, the CDR3 is TGTGCCAGCAGCCAAGAAGGGTATTCACCCCTCCACTTT.

The sample holds one count of this clonotype. The chain is built from TRBV29-1 and TRBJ1-5; D remains unclear. The CDR3 covers 13 residues. Germline CDR1 SQVTM, CDR2 ANQGSEA. Trimming took 5 bases from V and 0 from J, leaving 8 bases between them. In nucleotides, the CDR3 is TGCAGCGTTAAGGGTGATAGCAATCAGCCCCAGCATTTT. It yields the protein CSVKGDSNQPQHF. Complete variable domain (other parts from reference TRBV29-1 and TRBJ1-5): SAVISQKPSRDICQRGTSLTIQCQVDSQVTMMFWYRQQPGQSLTLIATANQGSEATYESGFVIDKFPISRPNLTFSTLTVSNMSPEDSSIYLCSVKGDSNQPQHFGDGTRLSIL.

The J gene is TRBJ1-5, the V gene TRBV20-1; no firm D call. This CDR3 comprises 12 residues. Per the germline V gene, CDR1 is DFQATT and CDR2 is SNEGSKA (reference sequence). Deletions cut 0 bases from V and 6 bases from J, with 6 bases between. This chain's CDR3 is CSARDRIQPQHF. The CDR3 bases are TGCAGTGCTAGAGATCGAATTCAGCCCCAGCATTTT.

This chain links TRBV24-1 with TRBJ1-2; possibly TRBD1 for D (6 bases). Trimming removed 6 bases from V and 2 bases from J, with 6 bases in between. The V gene's germline CDR1 is KGHDR and CDR2 SFDVKD. The CDR3 has 12 residues. The CDR3 coding sequence is TGTGCCACCAGTCAGGGGAACTATGGCTACACCTTC. Translating it yields CATSQGNYGYTF.

V is TRBV15 and J is TRBJ1-5; 8 bases fit TRBD1. CDR1 is LNHNV and CDR2 is YYDKDF in the germline V gene (reference sequence). The length of the CDR3 is 15 residues. Germline trimming cut 5 bases from V and 4 bases from J; bases unmatched to any gene: 7. CDR3 region: CATSFTGTGNQPQHF. CDR3 DNA: TGTGCCACCAGCTTTACCGGGACAGGTAATCAGCCCCAGCATTTT.

This chain joins TRBV5-1 and TRBJ1-6; TRBD1 aligns across 10 bases. The V and J ends lost 2 bases and 10 bases, in that order; junction bases with no gene match: 6. Looked up from germline, CDR1 is SGHRS and CDR2 is YFSETQ. The CDR3 loop spans 15 amino acids. The CDR3 spells CASSLGTGAGSPLHF. The CDR3 DNA follows: TGCGCCAGCAGCTTAGGGACAGGGGCTGGGTCACCCCTCCACTTT.

J is TRBJ1-2 and V is TRBV20-1, with D maybe TRBD1 (6 bases). There are 13 residues in the CDR3. In germline, CDR1 is DFQATT, CDR2 SNEGSKA (reference sequence). V was cut by 3 bases and J by 6 bases, with 14 bases left in between. The CDR3 coding sequence is TGCAGTGCTAGTACTGGGGGGGGCAATGGCTACACCTTC. Translation: CSASTGGGNGYTF.

This clonotype was recorded at least ten times. The chain employs TRBV7-9 and TRBJ1-1, with D perhaps matching TRBD1 (6 bases). The CDR3 length is 14 residues. Trimming removed 5 bases at V and 4 bases at J, with 14 bases between. Germline lookup yields CDR1 SEHNR and CDR2 FQNEAQ (reference sequence). CDR3 sequence: CASSLERGRTEAFF. CDR3 nucleotide sequence: TGTGCCAGCAGCCTCGAGCGGGGGCGCACTGAAGCTTTCTTT. Full variable domain (rest looked up from reference TRBV7-9 and TRBJ1-1): DTGVSQNPRHKITKRGQNVTFRCDPISEHNRLYWYRQTLGQGPEFLTYFQNEAQLEKSRLLSDRFSAERPKGSFSTLEIQRTEQGDSAMYLCASSLERGRTEAFFGQGTRLTVV.

The V call is TRBV19, the J call TRBJ1-5; 7 bases fit TRBD1. The CDR3 has 16 amino acids. V was clipped by 4 bases and J by 5 bases; unmatched bases: 11. Germline lookup yields CDR1 LNHDA and CDR2 SQIVND (reference sequence). CDR3 in amino acids: CASSTIRMTGYQPQHF. As DNA, the CDR3 is TGTGCCAGTAGTACAATCCGAATGACAGGGTATCAGCCCCAGCATTTT. Together with reference TRBV19 and TRBJ1-5, the CDR3 gives the full variable domain: DGGITQSPKYLFRKEGQNVTLSCEQNLNHDAMYWYRQDPGQGLRLIYYSQIVNDFQKGDIAEGYSVSREKKESFPLTVTSAQKNPTAFYLCASSTIRMTGYQPQHFGDGTRLSIL.

There are many counts of this clonotype. This rearrangement joins TRBV3-1 to TRBJ2-2; weak D call: TRBD2 (6 bases). Germline V gene lookup returns CDR1 LGHDT and CDR2 YNNKEL (reference sequence). CDR3 length: 18 amino acids. The ends were cut back, 4 bases at V and 3 bases at J, with 21 bases in the middle. The CDR3 protein is CASSLDLVTSGDTGELFF. The CDR3, as DNA: TGTGCCAGCAGCCTGGACTTAGTGACTAGTGGGGACACCGGGGAGCTGTTTTTT.

V usage is TRBV9 and J usage is TRBJ2-1, with D perhaps TRBD1 (5 bases). The germline gives CDR1 SGDLS, CDR2 YYNGEE. Trimming cost V 4 bases and J 5 bases, with 10 bases left between them. The length of the CDR3 is 13 residues. For the CDR3, the DNA is TGTGCCAGCAGCTCATCAGGGCACAATGAGCAGTTCTTC. Protein: CASSSSGHNEQFF. The whole variable domain, remainder taken from reference TRBV9 and TRBJ2-1, is DSGVTQTPKHLITATGQRVTLRCSPRSGDLSVYWYQQSLDQGLQFLIQYYNGEERAKGNILERFSAQQFPDLHSELNLSSLELGDSALYFCASSSSGHNEQFFGPGTRLTVL.

CDR3 sequence: CASLLSRTEAFF. The DNA for the CDR3 is TGTGCCAGCTTGTTAAGTCGGACTGAAGCTTTCTTT. The rearrangement uses TRBV25-1 and TRBJ1-1; no clear D. The ends were cut back, 8 bases at V and 5 bases at J, with 12 bases in the middle. Germline CDR1 reads MGHDK; CDR2 reads SYGVNS. The CDR3 runs 12 residues.

This clonotype was counted at least ten times. The chain carries TRBV20-1 and TRBJ2-3; 8 bases match TRBD2. The V gene's germline CDR1 is DFQATT and CDR2 SNEGSKA (reference sequence). This CDR3 has 16 residues. The ends lost 5 bases at V and 6 bases at J; junction bases unmatched: 16. The CDR3 loop is CSAVSRAGGIRDTQYF. The CDR3, as DNA: TGCAGTGCTGTGAGCAGGGCGGGAGGTATAAGGGATACGCAGTATTTT.

The chain links TRBV19 to TRBJ2-7; D possibly corresponds to TRBD1 (5 bases). Between the trimmed V and J ends, which lost 5 bases and 1 base, there was a span of 24 bases. The CDR3 length is 18 residues. CDR1 and CDR2 (germline): LNHDA, SQIVND (reference sequence). The CDR3 here is CASSEAGLNIPTSYEQYF. As DNA, the CDR3 is TGTGCCAGTAGTGAAGCAGGGTTGAACATACCTACATCCTACGAGCAGTACTTC.

This clonotype has a count of ten or more. At one of its ends the junction is not consistent with the germline gene, which may arise from a read error. The rearrangement links TRBV20-1 to TRBJ1-4; the D gene is possibly TRBD1 (5 bases). The CDR3 extends over 15 amino acids. Germline CDR1 and CDR2: DFQATT and SNEGSKA (reference sequence). The CDR3 region is CSAQFWGGEKILLVF. CDR3 bases: TGCAGTGCTCAGTTCTGGGGGGGGGAGAAAATTTTACTGGTTTTT.

This rearrangement joins TRBV2 to TRBJ2-5, with D perhaps matching TRBD2 (7 bases). This CDR3 has 13 residues. Germline CDR1 reads SNHLY; CDR2 reads FYNNEI. V was shortened by 3 bases and J by 6 bases, with 11 bases between the two germline ends. Here the CDR3 reads CASSEAGGQTQYF. The CDR3 DNA follows: TGTGCCAGCAGTGAGGCCGGGGGGCAGACCCAGTACTTC.

This clonotype was observed at least ten times. This chain joins TRBV6-5 and TRBJ2-7; 7 positions match TRBD1. Germline V lookup: CDR1 MNHEY, CDR2 SVGAGI. Losses at the gene ends were 5 bases for V and 1 base for J; bases not matched to a gene: 5. The CDR3 spans 14 residues. The CDR3 reads CASSPGQLSYEQYF. The DNA for the CDR3 is TGTGCCAGCAGTCCGGGACAGCTTTCCTACGAGCAGTACTTC.

The chain carries TRBV2 and TRBJ1-5, with 8 bases that match TRBD1. Trimming removed 8 bases from V and 4 bases from J; junction bases left unmatched: 4. There are 13 residues in the CDR3. Germline values: CDR1 SNHLY, CDR2 FYNNEI. Written as DNA, the CDR3 is TGTGCCAGCTCGGACAGGGCAAATCAGCCCCAGCATTTT. This translates into CASSDRANQPQHF.

Many counts were recorded for this clonotype. The CDR3: CASSLRPSARGRPYEQYF. CDR3 coding DNA: TGTGCCAGTAGTCTTCGGCCAAGTGCCCGCGGACGCCCCTACGAGCAGTACTTC. The chain combines TRBV19 with TRBJ2-7; D is uncertain. The V gene lost 5 bases and the J gene lost 2 bases, with 25 bases spanning the gap. Per germline, CDR1 LNHDA and CDR2 SQIVND (reference sequence). This CDR3 has 18 residues.

Comments on this clonotype: Since the CDR3 does not end with the conserved phenylalanine or tryptophan, this likely comes from a read error. The DNA is omitted, as the CDR3 cannot be located on it reliably, and the CDR3 follows TCRdb's listing. This chain links TRBV19 with TRBJ2-2; the D call TRBD1 from the table was never checked on the DNA. Germline values: CDR1 LNHDA, CDR2 SQIVND (reference sequence). Ends included, the CDR3 has 8 residues. The CDR3 sequence: CASSIKGA.

The chain joins TRBV7-8 to TRBJ1-5, with 7 positions matching TRBD1. The CDR3 spans 15 residues. The germline CDR1 and CDR2 sequences are SGHVS and FQNEAQ. The V segment lost 6 bases and the J segment 4 bases; nucleotides outside the gene matches: 9. The CDR3: CASSRMTGTNQPQHF. The CDR3 DNA follows: TGTGCCAGCAGTCGAATGACAGGGACTAATCAGCCCCAGCATTTT. Together with reference TRBV7-8 and TRBJ1-5, the CDR3 gives the full variable domain: GAGVSQSPRYKVAKRGQDVALRCDPISGHVSLFWYQQALGQGPEFLTYFQNEAQLDKSGLPSDRFFAERPEGSVSTLKIQRTQQEDSAVYLCASSRMTGTNQPQHFGDGTRLSIL.

This clonotype has just one count. V and J are TRBV19 and TRBJ1-1; 7 bases map to TRBD1. The germline V gene has CDR1 LNHDA and CDR2 SQIVND (reference sequence). This CDR3 has 13 amino acids. V was pared by 2 bases and J by 3 bases, with 0 bases of the junction left unmatched. CDR3 loop: CASSIQGDTEAFF. CDR3 coding DNA: TGTGCCAGTAGTATACAGGGGGACACTGAAGCTTTCTTT.

The table lists this clonotype with a count of one. The rearrangement joins TRBV15 to TRBJ1-4, with TRBD1 matching 10 bases. Trimming at V came to 1 base and at J to 7 bases, leaving 9 bases not matched to a gene. The CDR3 contains 17 residues. Germline lookup yields CDR1 LNHNV and CDR2 YYDKDF (reference sequence). This CDR3 reads CATSRVQWTGGGEKLFF. The DNA of the CDR3 is TGTGCCACCAGCAGAGTTCAGTGGACAGGGGGTGGTGAAAAACTGTTTTTT.

This chain uses TRBV16 with TRBJ1-1; D uncertain. Deletions cut 0 bases from V and 1 base from J, with 6 bases between. Germline V lookup: CDR1 KGHSY, CDR2 FQNENV. The CDR3 consists of 14 residues. This CDR3 is CASSQSGGNTEAFF. In DNA, the CDR3 is TGTGCCAGCAGCCAATCAGGCGGGAACACTGAAGCTTTCTTT. The full variable domain, with the rest looked up from reference TRBV16 and TRBJ1-1, is GEEVAQTPKHLVRGEGQKAKLYCAPIKGHSYVFWYQQVLKNEFKFLISFQNENVFDETGMPKERFSAKCLPNSPCSLEIQATKLEDSAVYFCASSQSGGNTEAFFGQGTRLTVV.

The chain couples TRBV19 to TRBJ1-2; D might be TRBD1 (6 bases). The CDR3 runs 14 residues. Deletions cut 8 bases from V and 7 bases from J, with 20 bases between. The germline V gene encodes CDR1 LNHDA and CDR2 SQIVND (reference sequence). Here the CDR3 reads CASAPQGLSFGYTF. The CDR3 nucleotides read TGTGCCAGTGCCCCACAGGGACTCAGCTTTGGCTACACCTTC.